Listed here are 2 T cell receptor beta chains from one sample, sequenced in a study of breast tumors, draining lymph nodes, adjacent tissues. Breast cancer patients provided tissue from their axillary draining lymph nodes. TCRdb ran MiXCR on the multiplex PCR reads and lists one entry per CDR3 protein. Among fewer than 200,000 distinct CDR3 sequences listed, roughly a third were seen once. The source material was axillary lymph node tissue. These receptors were taken from a female donor with breast cancer. Some clones in this sample may be carry-over from other donors' samples.

This clonotype has at least ten counts. The chain is built from TRBV5-1 and TRBJ2-1; D not resolved. V lost 1 base and J lost 8, with 10 bases in between. From germline, CDR1 is SGHRS and CDR2 YFSETQ. This CDR3 comprises 13 residues. The CDR3 DNA reads as TGCGCCAGCAGCTTGATGGTGTCGTATGAGCAGTTCTTC. Amino acid sequence: CASSLMVSYEQFF.

The chain recombines TRBV11-1 with TRBJ1-5, with D perhaps TRBD1 (5 bases). Germline assignment: CDR1 SGHAT and CDR2 FQDESV (reference sequence). The CDR3 sequence is 12 residues long. Trimming took 5 bases from V and 11 from J, leaving 13 bases between them. Here the CDR3 reads CASSPGEETQHF. CDR3 DNA sequence: TGTGCCAGCAGCCCGGGGGAAGAGACCCAGCATTTT.